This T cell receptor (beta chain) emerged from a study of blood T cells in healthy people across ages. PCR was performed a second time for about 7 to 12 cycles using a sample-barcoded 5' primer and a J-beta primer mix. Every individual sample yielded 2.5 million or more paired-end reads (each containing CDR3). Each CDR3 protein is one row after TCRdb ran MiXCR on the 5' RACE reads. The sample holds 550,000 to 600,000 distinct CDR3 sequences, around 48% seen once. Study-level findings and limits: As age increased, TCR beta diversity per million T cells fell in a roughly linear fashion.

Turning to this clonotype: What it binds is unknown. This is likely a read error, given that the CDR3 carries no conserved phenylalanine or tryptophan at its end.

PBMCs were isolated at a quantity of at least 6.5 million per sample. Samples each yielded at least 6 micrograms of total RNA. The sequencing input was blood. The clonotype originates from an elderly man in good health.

The CDR3 bases are TGTGCTAGTGGTAACGGACTAGCGGTAGAGACCCAGTACTCC. It yields the protein CASGNGLAVETQYS. The rearrangement uses TRBV12-5 and TRBJ2-7; TRBD2 matches 10 bases. With the DNA end fitting TRBJ2-5 better, the J assignment may be wrong. CDR1 is LGHNT and CDR2 is FRNRAP in the germline V gene. The CDR3 spans 14 residues.